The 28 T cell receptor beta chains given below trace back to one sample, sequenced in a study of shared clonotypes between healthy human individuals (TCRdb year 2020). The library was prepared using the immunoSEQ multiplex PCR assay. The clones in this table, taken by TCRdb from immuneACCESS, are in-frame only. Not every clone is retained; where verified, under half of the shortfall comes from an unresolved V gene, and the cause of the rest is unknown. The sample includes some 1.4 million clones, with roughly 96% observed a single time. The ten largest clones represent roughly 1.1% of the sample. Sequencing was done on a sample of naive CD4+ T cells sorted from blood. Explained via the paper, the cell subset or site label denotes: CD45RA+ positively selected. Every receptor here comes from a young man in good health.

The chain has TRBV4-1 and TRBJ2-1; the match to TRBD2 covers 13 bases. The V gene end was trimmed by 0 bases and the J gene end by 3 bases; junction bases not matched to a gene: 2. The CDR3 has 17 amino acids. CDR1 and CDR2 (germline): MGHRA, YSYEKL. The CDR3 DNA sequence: TGCGCCAGCAGCCAAGACAGGACTAGCGGGGGCTACAATGAGCAGTTCTTC. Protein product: CASSQDRTSGGYNEQFF.

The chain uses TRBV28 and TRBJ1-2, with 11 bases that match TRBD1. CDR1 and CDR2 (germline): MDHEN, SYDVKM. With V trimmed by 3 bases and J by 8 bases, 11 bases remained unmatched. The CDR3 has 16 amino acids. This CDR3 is CASSFVGGQGARGYTF. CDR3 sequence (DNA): TGTGCCAGCAGTTTCGTCGGAGGACAGGGGGCAAGGGGCTACACCTTC.

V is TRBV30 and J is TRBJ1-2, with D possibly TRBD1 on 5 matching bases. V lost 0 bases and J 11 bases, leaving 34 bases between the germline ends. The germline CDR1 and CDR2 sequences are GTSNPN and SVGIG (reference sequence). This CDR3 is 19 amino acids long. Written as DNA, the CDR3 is TGTGCCTGGAGTGTACCGATGGGGCAGCCTTCGTCCCTCGGGGCTATGTACACCTTC. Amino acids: CAWSVPMGQPSSLGAMYTF.

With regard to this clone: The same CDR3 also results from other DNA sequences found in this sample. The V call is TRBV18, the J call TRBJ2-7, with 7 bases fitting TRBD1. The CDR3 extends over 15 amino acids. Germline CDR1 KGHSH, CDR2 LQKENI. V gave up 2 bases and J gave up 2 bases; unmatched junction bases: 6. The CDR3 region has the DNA TGTGCCAGCTCACCAACCGGGACAGCCACCTACGAGCAGTACTTC. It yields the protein CASSPTGTATYEQYF.

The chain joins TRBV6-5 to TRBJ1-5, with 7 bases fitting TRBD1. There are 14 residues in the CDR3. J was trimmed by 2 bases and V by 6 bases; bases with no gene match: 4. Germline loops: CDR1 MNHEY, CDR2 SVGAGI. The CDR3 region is CASRGGRGNQPQHF. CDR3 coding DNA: TGTGCCAGCAGAGGGGGCCGGGGCAATCAGCCCCAGCATTTT.

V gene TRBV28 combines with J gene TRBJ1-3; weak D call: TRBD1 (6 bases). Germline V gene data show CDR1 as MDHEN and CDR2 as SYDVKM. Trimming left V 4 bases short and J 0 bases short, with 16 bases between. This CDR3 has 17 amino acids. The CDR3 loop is CASSSTGPSHSGNTIYF. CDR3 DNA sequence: TGTGCCAGCAGTTCGACAGGCCCATCCCACTCTGGAAACACCATATATTTT.

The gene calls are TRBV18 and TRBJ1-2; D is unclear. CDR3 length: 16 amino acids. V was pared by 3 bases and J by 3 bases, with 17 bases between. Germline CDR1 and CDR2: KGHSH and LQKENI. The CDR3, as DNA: TGTGCCAGCTCACCCAAGAGACATACATTGGACTATGGCTACACCTTC. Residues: CASSPKRHTLDYGYTF.

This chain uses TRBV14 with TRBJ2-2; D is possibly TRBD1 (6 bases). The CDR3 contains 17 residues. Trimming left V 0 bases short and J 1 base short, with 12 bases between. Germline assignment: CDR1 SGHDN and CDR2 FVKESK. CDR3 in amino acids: CASSQDITGWNTGELFF. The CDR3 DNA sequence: TGTGCCAGCAGCCAAGATATCACAGGGTGGAACACCGGGGAGCTGTTTTTT.

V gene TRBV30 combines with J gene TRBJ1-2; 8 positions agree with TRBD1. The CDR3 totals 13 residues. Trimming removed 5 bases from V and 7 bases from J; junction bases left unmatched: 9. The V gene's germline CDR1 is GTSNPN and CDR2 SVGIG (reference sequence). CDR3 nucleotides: TGTGCCTGGGGGACAGGAGGTTATCGTGGCTACACCTTC. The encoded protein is CAWGTGGYRGYTF. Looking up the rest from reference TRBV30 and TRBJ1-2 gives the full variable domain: SQTIHQWPATLVQPVGSPLSLECTVEGTSNPNLYWYRQAAGRGLQLLFYSVGIGQISSEVPQNLSASRPQDRQFILSSKKLLLSDSGFYLCAWGTGGYRGYTFGSGTRLTVV.

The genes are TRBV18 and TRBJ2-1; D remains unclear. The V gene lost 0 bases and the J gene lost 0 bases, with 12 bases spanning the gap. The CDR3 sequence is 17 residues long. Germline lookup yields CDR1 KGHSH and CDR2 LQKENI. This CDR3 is CASSPPRFGSSYNEQFF. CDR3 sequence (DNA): TGTGCCAGCTCACCACCTAGATTTGGAAGCTCCTACAATGAGCAGTTCTTC. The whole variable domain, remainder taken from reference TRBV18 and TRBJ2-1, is NAGVMQNPRHLVRRRGQEARLRCSPMKGHSHVYWYRQLPEEGLKFMVYLQKENIIDESGMPKERFSAEFPKEGPSILRIQQVVRGDSAAYFCASSPPRFGSSYNEQFFGPGTRLTVL.

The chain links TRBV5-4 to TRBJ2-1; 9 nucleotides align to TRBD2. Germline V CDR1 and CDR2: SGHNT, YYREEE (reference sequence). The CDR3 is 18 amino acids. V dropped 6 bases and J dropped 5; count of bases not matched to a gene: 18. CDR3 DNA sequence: TGTGCCAGCACCCTCCGAGGACTAGCGAGGGTGTTGGACAATGAGCAGTTCTTC. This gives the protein CASTLRGLARVLDNEQFF. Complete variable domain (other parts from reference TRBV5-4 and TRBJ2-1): ETGVTQSPTHLIKTRGQQVTLRCSSQSGHNTVSWYQQALGQGPQFIFQYYREEENGRGNFPPRFSGLQFPNYSSELNVNALELDDSALYLCASTLRGLARVLDNEQFFGPGTRLTVL.

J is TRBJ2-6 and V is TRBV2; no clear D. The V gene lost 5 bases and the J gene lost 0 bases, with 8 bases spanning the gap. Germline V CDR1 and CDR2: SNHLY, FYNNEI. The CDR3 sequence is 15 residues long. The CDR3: CASSRIASGANVLTF. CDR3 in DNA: TGTGCCAGCAGTAGGATCGCCTCTGGGGCCAACGTCCTGACTTTC.

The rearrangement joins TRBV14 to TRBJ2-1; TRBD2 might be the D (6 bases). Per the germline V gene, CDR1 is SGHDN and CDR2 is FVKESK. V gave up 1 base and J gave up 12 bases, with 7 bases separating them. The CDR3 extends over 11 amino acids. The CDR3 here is CASSQGRGQFF. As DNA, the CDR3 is TGTGCCAGCAGCCAAGGGCGGGGGCAGTTCTTC.

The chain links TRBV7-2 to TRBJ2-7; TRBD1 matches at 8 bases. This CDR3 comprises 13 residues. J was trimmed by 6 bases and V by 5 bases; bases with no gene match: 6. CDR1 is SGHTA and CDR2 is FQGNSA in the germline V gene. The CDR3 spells CASSPDRVREQYF. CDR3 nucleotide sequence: TGTGCCAGCAGCCCGGACAGGGTACGCGAGCAGTACTTC.

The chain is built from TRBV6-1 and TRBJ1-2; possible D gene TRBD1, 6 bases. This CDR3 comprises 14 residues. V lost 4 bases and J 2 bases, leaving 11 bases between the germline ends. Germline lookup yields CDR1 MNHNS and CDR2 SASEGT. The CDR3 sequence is CASSGTVFNYGYTF. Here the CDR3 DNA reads TGTGCCAGCAGTGGGACAGTATTCAACTATGGCTACACCTTC.

CDR3 in DNA: TGTGCCAGCACCAGGTCGGGGTCTGAAGCTTTCTTT. This codes for CASTRSGSEAFF. The genes are TRBV28 and TRBJ1-1; D unresolved. Germline lookup yields CDR1 MDHEN and CDR2 SYDVKM. The germline V and J ends were trimmed by 7 bases and 6 bases, with 12 bases remaining between them. The CDR3 spans 12 residues.

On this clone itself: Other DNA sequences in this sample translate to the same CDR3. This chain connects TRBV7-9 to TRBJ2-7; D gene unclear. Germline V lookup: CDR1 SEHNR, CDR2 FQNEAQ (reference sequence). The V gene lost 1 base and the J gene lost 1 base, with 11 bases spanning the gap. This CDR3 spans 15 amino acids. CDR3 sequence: CASSLEGLGSYEQYF. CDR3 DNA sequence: TGTGCCAGCAGCTTAGAAGGGTTGGGGTCCTACGAGCAGTACTTC.

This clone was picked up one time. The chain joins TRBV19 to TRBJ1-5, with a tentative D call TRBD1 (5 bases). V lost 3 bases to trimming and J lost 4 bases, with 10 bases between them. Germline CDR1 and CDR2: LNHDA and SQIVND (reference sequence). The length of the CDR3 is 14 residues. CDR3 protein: CASSIDGTNQPQHF. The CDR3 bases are TGTGCCAGTAGTATTGATGGGACTAATCAGCCCCAGCATTTT.

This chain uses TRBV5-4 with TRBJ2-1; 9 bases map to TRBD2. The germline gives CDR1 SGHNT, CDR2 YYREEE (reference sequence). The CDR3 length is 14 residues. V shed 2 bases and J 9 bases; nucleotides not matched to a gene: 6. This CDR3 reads CASSLGGRASEQFF. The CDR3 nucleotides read TGTGCCAGCAGCTTAGGCGGGAGGGCCAGTGAGCAGTTCTTC. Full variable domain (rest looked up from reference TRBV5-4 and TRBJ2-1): ETGVTQSPTHLIKTRGQQVTLRCSSQSGHNTVSWYQQALGQGPQFIFQYYREEENGRGNFPPRFSGLQFPNYSSELNVNALELDDSALYLCASSLGGRASEQFFGPGTRLTVL.

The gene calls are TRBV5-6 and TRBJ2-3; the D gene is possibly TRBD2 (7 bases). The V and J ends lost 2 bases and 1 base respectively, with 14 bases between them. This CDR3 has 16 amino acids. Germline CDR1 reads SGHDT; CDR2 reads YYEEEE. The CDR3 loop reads CASSLPRGAGTDTQYF. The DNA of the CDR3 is TGTGCCAGCAGCTTACCACGGGGGGCGGGCACAGATACGCAGTATTTT.

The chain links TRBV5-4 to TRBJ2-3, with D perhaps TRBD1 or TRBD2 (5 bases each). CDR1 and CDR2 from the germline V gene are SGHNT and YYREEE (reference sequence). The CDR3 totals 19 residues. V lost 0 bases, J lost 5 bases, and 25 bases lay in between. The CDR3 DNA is TGTGCCAGCAGCTTGGCCTTCGGGGAACCCTCGACAGCGAAAGATACGCAGTATTTT. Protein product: CASSLAFGEPSTAKDTQYF.

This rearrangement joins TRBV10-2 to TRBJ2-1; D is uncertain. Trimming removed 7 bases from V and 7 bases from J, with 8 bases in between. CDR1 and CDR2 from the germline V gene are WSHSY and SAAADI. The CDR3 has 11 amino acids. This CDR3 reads CASTLRNEQFF. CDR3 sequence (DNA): TGCGCCAGCACTCTTAGAAATGAGCAGTTCTTC.

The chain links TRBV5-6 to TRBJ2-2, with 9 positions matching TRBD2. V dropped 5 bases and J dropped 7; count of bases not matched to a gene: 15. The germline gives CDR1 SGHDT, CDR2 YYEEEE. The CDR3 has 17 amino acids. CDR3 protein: CASSPMGSGRPRGELFF. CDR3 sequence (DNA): TGTGCCAGCAGTCCCATGGGGAGCGGGAGGCCTCGCGGGGAGCTGTTTTTT.

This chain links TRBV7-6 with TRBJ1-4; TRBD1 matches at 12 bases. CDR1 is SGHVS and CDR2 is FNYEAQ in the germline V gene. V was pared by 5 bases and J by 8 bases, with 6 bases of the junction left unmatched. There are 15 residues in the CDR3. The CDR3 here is CASSRSGTGGEKLFF. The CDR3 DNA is TGTGCCAGCAGCCGATCCGGGACAGGGGGCGAAAAACTGTTTTTT.

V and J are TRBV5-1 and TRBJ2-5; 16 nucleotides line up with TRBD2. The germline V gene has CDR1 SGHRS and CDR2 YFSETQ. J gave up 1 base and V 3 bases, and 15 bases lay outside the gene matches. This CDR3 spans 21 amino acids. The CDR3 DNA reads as TGCGCCAGCAGCTGGGGACTAGCGGGAGGGCCGCGGGTAGGGCTCCAAGAGACCCAGTACTTC. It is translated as CASSWGLAGGPRVGLQETQYF.

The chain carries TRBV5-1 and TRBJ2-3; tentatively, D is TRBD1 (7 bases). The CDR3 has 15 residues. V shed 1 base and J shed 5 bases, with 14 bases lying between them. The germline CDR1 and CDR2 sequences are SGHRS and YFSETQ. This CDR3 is CASSLTPQGGDTQYF. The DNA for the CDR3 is TGCGCCAGCAGCTTGACCCCGCAGGGGGGAGATACGCAGTATTTT.

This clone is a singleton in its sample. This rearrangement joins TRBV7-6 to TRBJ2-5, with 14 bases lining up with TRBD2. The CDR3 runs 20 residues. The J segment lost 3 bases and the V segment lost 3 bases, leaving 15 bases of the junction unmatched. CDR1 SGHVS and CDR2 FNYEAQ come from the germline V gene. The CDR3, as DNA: TGTGCCAGCAGCTTTACCCTCCGGGGACTAGCGGGAGAATATAAAGAGACCCAGTACTTC. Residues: CASSFTLRGLAGEYKETQYF.

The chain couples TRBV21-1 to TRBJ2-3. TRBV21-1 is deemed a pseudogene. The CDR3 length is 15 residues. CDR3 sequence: CASSMEQLGTDTQYF. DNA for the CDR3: TGTGCCAGCAGCATGGAACAACTTGGGACAGATACGCAGTATTTT.